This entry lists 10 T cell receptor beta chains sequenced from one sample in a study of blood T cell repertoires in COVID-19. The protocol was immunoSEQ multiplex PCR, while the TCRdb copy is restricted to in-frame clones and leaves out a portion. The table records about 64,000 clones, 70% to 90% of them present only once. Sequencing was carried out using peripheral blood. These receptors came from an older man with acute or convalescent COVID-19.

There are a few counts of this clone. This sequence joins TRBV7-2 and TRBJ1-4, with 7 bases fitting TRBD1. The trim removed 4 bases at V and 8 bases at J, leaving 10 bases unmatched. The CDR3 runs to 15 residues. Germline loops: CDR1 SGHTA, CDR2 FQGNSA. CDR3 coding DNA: TGTGCCAGCAGCTCGTCGACAGGGATTGTGGAAAAACTGTTTTTT. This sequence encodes CASSSSTGIVEKLFF.

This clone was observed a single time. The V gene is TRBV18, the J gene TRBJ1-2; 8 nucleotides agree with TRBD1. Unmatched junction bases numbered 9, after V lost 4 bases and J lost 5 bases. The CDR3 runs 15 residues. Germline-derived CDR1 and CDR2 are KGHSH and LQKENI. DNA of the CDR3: TGTGCCAGCTCACTAGGACAGGGCCTACGGTATGGCTACACCTTC. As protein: CASSLGQGLRYGYTF.

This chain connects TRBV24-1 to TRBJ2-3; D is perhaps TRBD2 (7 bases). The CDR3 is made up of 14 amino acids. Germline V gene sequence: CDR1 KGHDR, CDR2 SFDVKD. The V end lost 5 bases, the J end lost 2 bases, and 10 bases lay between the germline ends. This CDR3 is CATSAGGSTDTQYF. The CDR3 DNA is TGTGCCACCAGTGCGGGGGGCTCCACAGATACGCAGTATTTT.

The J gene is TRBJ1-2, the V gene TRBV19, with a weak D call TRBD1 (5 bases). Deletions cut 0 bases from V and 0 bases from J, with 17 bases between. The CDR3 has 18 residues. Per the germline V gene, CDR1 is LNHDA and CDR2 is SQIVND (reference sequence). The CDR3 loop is CASSIDLAGQEANYGYTF. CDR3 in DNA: TGTGCCAGTAGTATAGATCTGGCAGGGCAGGAAGCTAACTATGGCTACACCTTC. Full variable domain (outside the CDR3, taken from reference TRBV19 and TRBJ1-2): DGGITQSPKYLFRKEGQNVTLSCEQNLNHDAMYWYRQDPGQGLRLIYYSQIVNDFQKGDIAEGYSVSREKKESFPLTVTSAQKNPTAFYLCASSIDLAGQEANYGYTFGSGTRLTVV.

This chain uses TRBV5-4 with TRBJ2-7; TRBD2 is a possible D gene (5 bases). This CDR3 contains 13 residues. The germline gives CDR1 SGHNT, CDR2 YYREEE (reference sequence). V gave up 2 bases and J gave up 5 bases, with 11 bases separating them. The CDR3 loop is CASSFVDFDEQYF. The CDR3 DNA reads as TGTGCCAGCAGCTTCGTGGACTTCGACGAGCAGTACTTC.

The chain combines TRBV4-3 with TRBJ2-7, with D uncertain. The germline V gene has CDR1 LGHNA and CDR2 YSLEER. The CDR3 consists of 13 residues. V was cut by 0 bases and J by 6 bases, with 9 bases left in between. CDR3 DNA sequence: TGCGCCAGCAGCCAAGATCCTCGGTCCGAGCAGTACTTC. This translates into CASSQDPRSEQYF.

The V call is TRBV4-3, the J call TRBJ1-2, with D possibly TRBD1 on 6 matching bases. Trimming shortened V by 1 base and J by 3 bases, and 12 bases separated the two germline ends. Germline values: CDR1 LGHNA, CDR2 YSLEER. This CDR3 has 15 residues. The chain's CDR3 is CASSQAGGLDYGYTF. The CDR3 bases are TGCGCCAGCAGCCAAGCCGGGGGGCTGGACTATGGCTACACCTTC.

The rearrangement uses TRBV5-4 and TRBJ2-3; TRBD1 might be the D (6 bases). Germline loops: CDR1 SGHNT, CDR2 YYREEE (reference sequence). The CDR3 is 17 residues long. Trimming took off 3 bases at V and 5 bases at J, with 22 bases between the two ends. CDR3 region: CASSYDVGAARGDTQYF. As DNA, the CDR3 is TGTGCCAGCAGCTATGATGTCGGAGCGGCCAGGGGAGATACGCAGTATTTT.

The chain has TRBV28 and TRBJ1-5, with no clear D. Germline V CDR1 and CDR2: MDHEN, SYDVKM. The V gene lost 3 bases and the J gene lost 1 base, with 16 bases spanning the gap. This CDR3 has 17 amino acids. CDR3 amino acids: CASSFSPGEASNQPQHF. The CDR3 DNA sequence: TGTGCCAGCAGTTTTAGCCCCGGGGAGGCGAGCAATCAGCCCCAGCATTTT.

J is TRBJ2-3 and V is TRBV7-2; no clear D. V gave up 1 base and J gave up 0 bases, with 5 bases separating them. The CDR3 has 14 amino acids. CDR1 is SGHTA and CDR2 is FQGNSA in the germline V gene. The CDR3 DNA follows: TGTGCCAGCAGCTTAGGAGCTAGCACAGATACGCAGTATTTT. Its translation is CASSLGASTDTQYF.